Below, 10 T cell receptor beta chains from the same sample are listed, as sequenced in a study of CD8 T cells in Susac syndrome (dated by TCRdb to the late 2010s). The library was generated by the immunoSEQ multiplex PCR assay. RNA was extracted using the RNeasy kit, and 0.5 to 1 microgram was reverse transcribed with random hexamers. TCRdb redid the processing of the public reads, applying fastp at Q25 and MiXCR, and retained in-frame beta chains. When rows share a CDR3 protein, they turn into one entry using the most common DNA and genes. The sample data list more than 150,000 distinct CDR3 sequences, and approximately 96% of these were observed just once. The ten largest clonotypes hold about 0.13% of the sample. Sequencing was performed on CD4+ T cells from PBMCs. These receptors originate from a human donor in good health.

The chain couples TRBV6-5 to TRBJ1-2; 8 bases line up with TRBD1. Trimming removed 6 bases from V and 5 bases from J; junction bases left unmatched: 5. This CDR3 region has 13 residues. The germline V gene has CDR1 MNHEY and CDR2 SVGAGI. The CDR3 coding sequence is TGTGCCAGCAGGCAGGGGGCGCGGTATGGCTACACCTTC. Translating gives CASRQGARYGYTF.

This chain joins TRBV29-1 and TRBJ1-1, with D uncertain. Germline CDR1 is SQVTM and CDR2 is ANQGSEA. This CDR3 has 13 amino acids. Trimming shortened V by 2 bases and J by 6 bases, and 13 bases separated the two germline ends. In nucleotides, the CDR3 is TGCAGCGTTGAAACGGTCTATGTCCCTGAAGCTTTCTTT. It is translated as CSVETVYVPEAFF.

The genes are TRBV12-3 or TRBV12-4 and TRBJ1-2, with D possibly matching TRBD1 (5 bases). V lost 4 bases and J 3 bases, leaving 18 bases between the germline ends. This CDR3 is built from 16 residues. The CDR3 loop is CASSSPPLAGYYGYTF. The CDR3 region has the DNA TGTGCCAGCAGTTCCCCCCCCTTGGCAGGGTACTATGGCTACACCTTC.

The V and J genes are TRBV23-1 and TRBJ2-7, with TRBD2 identical over 8 bases. TRBV23-1 is classed as an ORF, of uncertain function. V trimming: 4 bases; J trimming: 4 bases; junction bases outside the gene matches: 12. This CDR3 spans 16 amino acids. CDR3 DNA sequence: TGCGCCAGCAGTCTTATCGGGGGGGGATCCGGGTACGAGCAGTACTTC. Its protein product is CASSLIGGGSGYEQYF.

The chain combines TRBV27 with TRBJ2-3, with 11 bases matching TRBD1. Per the germline V gene, CDR1 is MNHEY and CDR2 is SMNVEV (reference sequence). The CDR3 consists of 17 residues. V dropped 6 bases and J dropped 3; count of bases not matched to a gene: 11. The chain's CDR3 is CASRPRTGGYDTDTQYF. CDR3 coding DNA: TGTGCCAGCAGGCCCCGGACAGGGGGCTATGATACAGATACGCAGTATTTT.

The V gene is TRBV25-1, the J gene TRBJ1-6; D call uncertain. The CDR3 has 13 amino acids. The ends were cut back, 5 bases at V and 10 bases at J, with 12 bases in the middle. The germline V gene encodes CDR1 MGHDK and CDR2 SYGVNS. The DNA for the CDR3 is TGTGCCAGCAGTCCGGGCCACGGGTCACCCCTCCACTTT. Protein sequence: CASSPGHGSPLHF.

The genes are TRBV20-1 and TRBJ2-4; D not certain. The CDR3 totals 13 residues. Germline V lookup: CDR1 DFQATT, CDR2 SNEGSKA (reference sequence). V was cut by 2 bases and J by 1 base, with 6 bases left in between. CDR3 sequence reads: CSARSSAKNIQYF. The CDR3 DNA follows: TGCAGTGCTAGATCCTCGGCCAAAAACATTCAGTACTTC.

J is TRBJ2-1 and V is TRBV20-1; 11 bases align to TRBD2. The junction had 6 bases not matched to a gene; V was cut back by 0 bases and J by 8 bases. In germline, CDR1 is DFQATT, CDR2 SNEGSKA (reference sequence). CDR3 length equals 15 residues. The CDR3 spells CSARDPSGGPHEQFF. CDR3 DNA sequence: TGCAGTGCTAGAGATCCTAGCGGGGGGCCCCATGAGCAGTTCTTC.

The chain recombines TRBV18 with TRBJ1-2; possible D gene TRBD1, 5 bases. CDR3 length equals 14 residues. Germline lookup yields CDR1 KGHSH and CDR2 LQKENI. The V gene lost 0 bases and the J gene lost 2 bases, with 7 bases spanning the gap. This CDR3 reads CASSPPGENYGYTF. The CDR3 coding sequence is TGTGCCAGCTCACCACCAGGGGAGAACTATGGCTACACCTTC. Full variable domain (remainder filled in from reference TRBV18 and TRBJ1-2): NAGVMQNPRHLVRRRGQEARLRCSPMKGHSHVYWYRQLPEEGLKFMVYLQKENIIDESGMPKERFSAEFPKEGPSILRIQQVVRGDSAAYFCASSPPGENYGYTFGSGTRLTVV.

J is TRBJ1-2 and V is TRBV30, with D uncertain. Germline V lookup: CDR1 GTSNPN, CDR2 SVGIG (reference sequence). V was trimmed by 1 base and J by 5 bases, leaving 5 bases between them. The CDR3 spans 11 residues. CDR3: CAWSAEYGYTF. In nucleotides, the CDR3 is TGTGCCTGGAGTGCTGAATATGGCTACACCTTC.